These 12 T cell receptor beta chains were sequenced from one sample in a study of T cells in Graves' hyperthyroidism and ophthalmopathy. Amplification targeted TCR beta CDR3 regions from RNA transcripts. HTBI primers were the set used in a first-round RT-PCR of the TCR CDR3. TCRdb re-called the multiplex PCR reads with MiXCR, one entry per CDR3 protein. The table has about 640,000 distinct CDR3 sequences, less than 25% seen once. What was sequenced was blood. Receptors were obtained from a man aged 30 to 45 with Graves' ophthalmopathy.

This chain uses TRBV20-1 with TRBJ2-7, with TRBD2 matching over 8 bases. This CDR3 region has 16 residues. With V trimmed by 3 bases and J by 5 bases, 15 bases remained unmatched. Looked up from germline, CDR1 is DFQATT and CDR2 is SNEGSKA (reference sequence). CDR3 sequence (DNA): TGCAGTGCTAGCCAAACGGGCGGGACTAGTAATGACGAGCAGTACTTC. As protein: CSASQTGGTSNDEQYF.

The V gene is TRBV9, the J gene TRBJ2-2, with D perhaps matching TRBD1 or TRBD2 (5 bases each). This CDR3 is built from 17 residues. Per germline, CDR1 SGDLS and CDR2 YYNGEE. The V end was cut by 1 base, the J end by 3 bases, with 16 bases between. The CDR3 DNA is TGTGCCAGCAGCGTACTTATTACGGGACCTGACACCGGGGAGCTGTTTTTT. Translation gives CASSVLITGPDTGELFF.

J is TRBJ2-6 and V is TRBV30, with D perhaps being TRBD1 or TRBD2 (5 bases each). V was trimmed by 3 bases and J by 0 bases, leaving 15 bases between them. CDR3 length equals 17 residues. The V gene's germline CDR1 is GTSNPN and CDR2 SVGIG (reference sequence). As DNA, the CDR3 is TGTGCCTGGAGCCCTGGGACCTTTCGCTCTGGGGCCAACGTCCTGACTTTC. It translates to CAWSPGTFRSGANVLTF.

This clonotype was seen a few times. The V gene is TRBV4-1, the J gene TRBJ2-7; perhaps D is TRBD1 or TRBD2 (9 bases each). Trimming shortened V by 0 bases and J by 6 bases, and 21 bases separated the two germline ends. The length of the CDR3 is 17 residues. From germline, CDR1 is MGHRA and CDR2 YSYEKL. CDR3 in amino acids: CASSQDAGGTGIVEQYF. Written as DNA, the CDR3 is TGCGCCAGCAGCCAAGATGCGGGGGGGACAGGGATCGTCGAGCAGTACTTC.

This clonotype appeared many times. The J gene is TRBJ2-7, the V gene TRBV28; D gene uncertain. Looked up from germline, CDR1 is MDHEN and CDR2 is SYDVKM. CDR3 length: 14 amino acids. Trimming took off 5 bases at V and 0 bases at J, with 11 bases between the two ends. CDR3 region: CASSGRRSSYEQYF. The DNA for the CDR3 is TGTGCCAGCAGTGGCAGACGAAGCTCCTACGAGCAGTACTTC. Looking up the rest from reference TRBV28 and TRBJ2-7 gives the full variable domain: DVKVTQSSRYLVKRTGEKVFLECVQDMDHENMFWYRQDPGLGLRLIYFSYDVKMKEKGDIPEGYSVSREKKERFSLILESASTNQTSMYLCASSGRRSSYEQYFGPGTRLTVT.

The J gene is TRBJ2-3, the V gene TRBV10-3; 7 bases are a match to TRBD2. The germline V gene has CDR1 ENHRY and CDR2 SYGVKD. V was clipped by 3 bases and J by 0 bases; unmatched bases: 0. The CDR3 covers 14 residues. CDR3 coding DNA: TGTGCCATCAGTGACGGGGGGAGCACAGATACGCAGTATTTT. Residues: CAISDGGSTDTQYF.

This chain joins TRBV15 and TRBJ1-1; D remains unclear. V was shortened by 0 bases and J by 9 bases, with 11 bases between the two germline ends. The CDR3 is 13 amino acids. CDR1 LNHNV and CDR2 YYDKDF come from the germline V gene (reference sequence). CDR3 amino acids: CATSRDIKEKAFF. The CDR3, as DNA: TGTGCCACCAGCAGAGATATTAAGGAGAAAGCTTTCTTT.

DNA of the CDR3: TGTGCCAGCAGTCTCCCGGCGGGAGGCCGGGGCTACGAGCAGTACTTC. It yields the protein CASSLPAGGRGYEQYF. V gene TRBV6-1 combines with J gene TRBJ2-7, with 8 bases lining up with TRBD2. This CDR3 spans 16 amino acids. Germline V gene sequence: CDR1 MNHNS, CDR2 SASEGT. V lost 5 bases to trimming and J lost 3 bases; unmatched junction nucleotides: 12.

The V gene is TRBV6-5, the J gene TRBJ2-2; TRBD2 might be the D (5 bases). CDR1 MNHEY and CDR2 SVGAGI come from the germline V gene. The CDR3 is 15 amino acids. V dropped 0 bases and J dropped 4 bases, with 9 bases sitting between them. The CDR3 sequence is CASSYSEGSTGELFF. The CDR3 DNA reads TGTGCCAGCAGTTACTCTGAGGGATCCACCGGGGAGCTGTTTTTT.

As concerns this clonotype: The junction shows a germline mismatch at one end, possibly a read error. The V call is TRBV6-1, the J call TRBJ1-5, with 7 nucleotides matching TRBD1. The germline V gene encodes CDR1 MNHNS and CDR2 SASEGT. This CDR3 is 16 amino acids long. The CDR3 is CASSKRAGTDNQPQHF. The CDR3 DNA is TGTGCCAGCAGCAAACGAGCCGGGACAGATAATCAGCCACAGCATTTT.

This clonotype appeared once. This chain uses TRBV15 with TRBJ1-1; possibly TRBD1 for D (5 bases). Per the germline V gene, CDR1 is LNHNV and CDR2 is YYDKDF (reference sequence). Between the trimmed V and J ends, which lost 2 bases and 4 bases, there was a span of 8 bases. CDR3 length equals 13 residues. CDR3 in amino acids: CATSRPGTTEAFF. As DNA, the CDR3 is TGTGCCACCAGCAGACCTGGGACCACTGAAGCTTTCTTT.

The rearrangement links TRBV6-1 to TRBJ2-5, with 7 bases matching TRBD1. Germline V gives CDR1 MNHNS, CDR2 SASEGT. The J segment lost 4 bases and the V segment lost 4 bases, leaving 3 bases of the junction unmatched. The CDR3 spans 13 residues. The CDR3 nucleotides are TGTGCCAGCAGTGCGACAGGGAGAGAGACCCAGTACTTC. Its translation is CASSATGRETQYF.